This entry lists 25 T cell receptor beta chains sequenced from one sample in a study of PD-L1 blockade in urothelial cancer (dated by TCRdb to the late 2010s). This sample's time point label indicates: pretreatment peripheral blood. Library prep was done by the immunoSEQ multiplex PCR assay. The table was pulled from immuneACCESS by TCRdb, which kept in-frame rearrangements only. Such tables lose some clones; where checked, under half of the loss comes from unresolved V genes, and the rest has no known cause. The sample includes around 45,000 clones, with 82% observed a single time. Approximately 1.7% of the sample lies in the top ten. The sample here was PBMCs, taken around atezolizumab (anti-PD-L1) treatment. These receptors came from a man between 50 and 59 years old with urothelial cancer.

The rearrangement uses TRBV5-8 and TRBJ2-1; the match to TRBD1 covers 7 bases. The germline V gene has CDR1 SGHTS and CDR2 YDEGEE. V shed 4 bases, J shed 5 bases, and the junction held 15 bases outside the gene matches. The CDR3 loop spans 17 amino acids. CDR3 region: CASSTGQAQLLHNEQFF. The CDR3 coding sequence is TGTGCCAGCAGCACCGGACAGGCCCAGCTACTACACAATGAGCAGTTCTTC.

The chain employs TRBV5-8 and TRBJ2-3; 10 bases align to TRBD1. Per the germline V gene, CDR1 is SGHTS and CDR2 is YDEGEE. V was pared by 5 bases and J by 4 bases, with 13 bases of the junction left unmatched. This CDR3 has 17 amino acids. CDR3 loop: CASRFSRDRGLADTQYF. Here the CDR3 DNA reads TGTGCCAGCAGGTTCAGTCGGGACAGGGGATTAGCAGATACGCAGTATTTT.

The chain combines TRBV6-1 with TRBJ2-7; the D gene is possibly TRBD1 (6 bases). V lost 0 bases and J lost 0, with 15 bases in between. CDR3 size: 17 residues. Germline V gene sequence: CDR1 MNHNS, CDR2 SASEGT. CDR3 sequence reads: CASSEARTVASSYEQYF. DNA of the CDR3: TGTGCCAGCAGTGAAGCCCGGACAGTGGCGAGCTCCTACGAGCAGTACTTC.

V gene TRBV25-1 combines with J gene TRBJ1-2; 7 nucleotides agree with TRBD1. This CDR3 has 14 residues. CDR1 and CDR2 (germline): MGHDK, SYGVNS. V lost 3 bases, J lost 5 bases, and 6 bases stayed unmatched. The CDR3 sequence is CASSEAGGSYGYTF. The CDR3 DNA reads as TGTGCCAGCAGTGAGGCAGGGGGGTCATATGGCTACACCTTC.

The rearrangement links TRBV4-1 to TRBJ2-5; a weak D match, TRBD2 (5 bases). Looked up from germline, CDR1 is MGHRA and CDR2 is YSYEKL. The V and J ends lost 0 bases and 4 bases respectively, with 9 bases between them. This CDR3 has 14 residues. The CDR3 DNA sequence: TGCGCCAGCAGCCAAGAGGGGAGTGGAGAGACCCAGTACTTC. It yields the protein CASSQEGSGETQYF.

The chain carries TRBV5-6 and TRBJ1-4; D possibly corresponds to TRBD1 (6 bases). Deletions cut 3 bases from V and 5 bases from J, with 11 bases between. CDR1 and CDR2 (germline): SGHDT, YYEEEE. The length of the CDR3 is 14 residues. The CDR3: CASSSTGSNEKLFF. The CDR3 nucleotides read TGTGCCAGCAGCTCGACAGGTTCCAATGAAAAACTGTTTTTT.

Remarks on this clone: Other DNA sequences in this sample translate to the same CDR3. The rearrangement uses TRBV18 and TRBJ1-2; D gene ambiguous. CDR3 length equals 13 residues. V was pared by 2 bases and J by 2 bases, with 6 bases between. Germline V gene sequence: CDR1 KGHSH, CDR2 LQKENI. The CDR3 sequence: CASSPGQNYGYTF. The CDR3 DNA is TGTGCCAGCTCACCAGGCCAGAACTATGGCTACACCTTC.

The V and J genes are TRBV2 and TRBJ2-2; D is perhaps TRBD1 (6 bases). The CDR3 loop spans 15 amino acids. V was cut by 7 bases and J by 0 bases, with 12 bases left in between. Per germline, CDR1 SNHLY and CDR2 FYNNEI. The CDR3 is CASKQGRSNTGELFF. CDR3 DNA sequence: TGTGCCAGCAAACAGGGCAGATCGAACACCGGGGAGCTGTTTTTT.

This clone was observed a handful of times. The rearrangement links TRBV7-2 to TRBJ2-3; 9 bases agree with TRBD2. Trimming cost V 1 base and J 7 bases; bases outside gene matches: 6. The germline V gene encodes CDR1 SGHTA and CDR2 FQGNSA. The CDR3 totals 15 residues. The CDR3 DNA reads as TGTGCCAGCAGCTTAGATAGCGGGGGAGTTAATACGCAGTATTTT. Amino acids: CASSLDSGGVNTQYF. Drawing the rest from reference TRBV7-2 and TRBJ2-3, the complete variable domain is GAGVSQSPSNKVTEKGKDVELRCDPISGHTALYWYRQSLGQGLEFLIYFQGNSAPDKSGLPSDRFSAERTGGSVSTLTIQRTQQEDSAVYLCASSLDSGGVNTQYFGPGTRLTVL.

This clone appeared a single time. J is TRBJ2-1 and V is TRBV27, with D maybe TRBD2 (5 bases). The CDR3 contains 13 residues. The ends were cut back, 6 bases at V and 3 bases at J, with 9 bases in the middle. Germline V CDR1 and CDR2: MNHEY, SMNVEV (reference sequence). CDR3 sequence reads: CASRFRGYNEQFF. In nucleotides, the CDR3 is TGTGCCAGCAGATTTCGGGGCTACAATGAGCAGTTCTTC.

The CDR3: CASSRGQGINGYTF. The CDR3 DNA is TGTGCCAGCAGTCGCGGACAGGGGATAAATGGCTACACCTTC. The chain carries TRBV6-6 and TRBJ1-2; 9 bases map to TRBD1. Looked up from germline, CDR1 is MNHNY and CDR2 is SVGAGI (reference sequence). CDR3 length equals 14 residues. Trimming cost V 5 bases and J 6 bases; bases outside gene matches: 7.

Comments on this clone: The germline gene is not matched at one end of the junction; a read error may be the cause. The gene calls are TRBV5-5 and TRBJ1-2, with TRBD1 identical over 12 bases. The CDR3 has 16 residues. Germline V gene lookup returns CDR1 SGHKS and CDR2 YYEKEE (reference sequence). This CDR3 is CASSLGQGAFNDGYTF. The CDR3 DNA reads TGTGCCAGCAGCCTGGGACAGGGGGCTTTTAACGATGGCTACACCTTC.

The V and J genes are TRBV4-1 and TRBJ1-1; no reliable D call. This CDR3 region has 18 residues. The V end was cut by 1 base, the J end by 0 bases, with 18 bases between. Germline CDR1 MGHRA, CDR2 YSYEKL. The CDR3, as DNA: TGCGCCAGCAGCCAAGGGGCAGCAAAATATCTCATGAACACTGAAGCTTTCTTT. It is translated as CASSQGAAKYLMNTEAFF.

This clone was observed a single time. The chain carries TRBV7-9 and TRBJ2-4; weak D call: TRBD2 (7 bases). The CDR3 covers 16 residues. In germline, CDR1 is SEHNR, CDR2 FQNEAQ (reference sequence). V was clipped by 1 base and J by 2 bases, with 12 bases between them. DNA for the CDR3: TGTGCCAGCAGCTTAGAAGGGGGGGGGACCAAAAACATTCAGTACTTC. This translates into CASSLEGGGTKNIQYF.

This chain connects TRBV19 to TRBJ2-1; 9 bases match TRBD1. The CDR3 contains 15 residues. The V segment lost 7 bases and the J segment 5 bases; nucleotides outside the gene matches: 9. Germline V gene data show CDR1 as LNHDA and CDR2 as SQIVND (reference sequence). CDR3 protein: CASTLAGQGHNEQFF. Written as DNA, the CDR3 is TGTGCCAGTACCCTGGCGGGACAGGGCCACAATGAGCAGTTCTTC. Full variable domain (rest looked up from reference TRBV19 and TRBJ2-1): DGGITQSPKYLFRKEGQNVTLSCEQNLNHDAMYWYRQDPGQGLRLIYYSQIVNDFQKGDIAEGYSVSREKKESFPLTVTSAQKNPTAFYLCASTLAGQGHNEQFFGPGTRLTVL.

V gene TRBV11-1 combines with J gene TRBJ2-1; D not certain. V was trimmed by 0 bases and J by 4 bases, leaving 4 bases between them. Germline V gives CDR1 SGHAT, CDR2 FQDESV (reference sequence). This CDR3 has 13 residues. The CDR3 is CASSLAPYNEQFF. The CDR3 DNA is TGTGCCAGCAGCTTAGCCCCTTACAATGAGCAGTTCTTC.

The gene calls are TRBV28 and TRBJ1-5, with D uncertain. Germline V lookup: CDR1 MDHEN, CDR2 SYDVKM. The CDR3 loop spans 18 amino acids. V was shortened by 6 bases and J by 1 base, with 22 bases between the two germline ends. The CDR3 region is CASSRSVGLGSSNQPQHF. The CDR3 region has the DNA TGTGCCAGCAGCCGTTCGGTTGGCCTAGGATCCAGCAATCAGCCCCAGCATTTT.

The V and J genes are TRBV6-5 and TRBJ2-1; D possibly corresponds to TRBD2 (6 bases). Germline values: CDR1 MNHEY, CDR2 SVGAGI. The CDR3 extends over 15 amino acids. The V end was cut by 6 bases, the J end by 0 bases, with 12 bases between. The CDR3 DNA follows: TGTGCCAGCAGACCGGGACTGTACTCCTACAATGAGCAGTTCTTC. It specifies CASRPGLYSYNEQFF.

The V gene is TRBV5-1, the J gene TRBJ2-5; 8 bases are shared with TRBD1. The CDR3 spans 15 residues. CDR1 and CDR2 (germline): SGHRS, YFSETQ. J gave up 7 bases and V 2 bases, and 10 bases lay outside the gene matches. The CDR3 protein is CASSLGQGDLGTQYF. CDR3 nucleotide sequence: TGCGCCAGCAGCTTAGGACAGGGAGACTTGGGGACCCAGTACTTC.

This clone was seen once. The chain recombines TRBV5-1 with TRBJ2-7; 14 bases line up with TRBD2. Trimming at V came to 3 bases and at J to 4 bases, leaving 3 bases not matched to a gene. CDR1 is SGHRS and CDR2 is YFSETQ in the germline V gene. CDR3 length: 15 amino acids. CDR3 DNA: TGCGCCAGCAGCTGGGGGACTAGCGGGAGTTACGAGCAGTACTTC. The encoded protein is CASSWGTSGSYEQYF. Using reference TRBV5-1 and TRBJ2-7 for the parts outside the CDR3, the full variable domain is KAGVTQTPRYLIKTRGQQVTLSCSPISGHRSVSWYQQTPGQGLQFLFEYFSETQRNKGNFPGRFSGRQFSNSRSEMNVSTLELGDSALYLCASSWGTSGSYEQYFGPGTRLTVT.

The chain uses TRBV30 and TRBJ2-2; 7 positions match TRBD1. The V and J ends lost 3 bases and 3 bases, in that order; junction bases with no gene match: 16. Germline V lookup: CDR1 GTSNPN, CDR2 SVGIG (reference sequence). CDR3 size: 18 residues. CDR3 coding DNA: TGTGCCTGGAGCGCAGCCCTAACAGGGGCGGCGGACACCGGGGAGCTGTTTTTT. It yields the protein CAWSAALTGAADTGELFF.

This rearrangement joins TRBV5-1 to TRBJ1-5; D is ambiguous. The ends were cut back, 0 bases at V and 6 bases at J, with 19 bases in the middle. Germline V lookup: CDR1 SGHRS, CDR2 YFSETQ. The CDR3 contains 17 residues. CDR3 region: CASSLGQQIHNTQPQHF. The CDR3 DNA reads TGCGCCAGCAGCTTGGGACAACAAATACACAACACTCAGCCCCAGCATTTT.

This clone turned up a few times. CDR3 sequence (DNA): TGTGCCAGCAGTAGTATCGGGGAGACCCAGTACTTC. Translating it yields CASSSIGETQYF. The chain links TRBV6-5 to TRBJ2-5; D call uncertain. The CDR3 loop spans 12 amino acids. CDR1 is MNHEY, CDR2 SVGAGI, per germline. Trimming took 5 bases from V and 5 from J, leaving 9 bases between them.

This clone was counted between two and nine times. V is TRBV2 and J is TRBJ1-5, with a possible D match to TRBD1 (5 bases). The CDR3 totals 12 residues. V gave up 1 base and J gave up 9 bases, with 7 bases separating them. Germline-derived CDR1 and CDR2 are SNHLY and FYNNEI. The CDR3 reads CASSEGGGPQHF. The CDR3 region has the DNA TGTGCCAGCAGTGAAGGGGGGGGGCCCCAGCATTTT.

The gene calls are TRBV5-4 and TRBJ2-1; 7 positions match TRBD2. CDR1 is SGHNT and CDR2 is YYREEE in the germline V gene (reference sequence). V lost 0 bases, J lost 8 bases, and 8 bases stayed unmatched. This CDR3 spans 15 amino acids. The CDR3 here is CASSLASGAWYEQFF. The CDR3 DNA is TGTGCCAGCAGCTTGGCGAGCGGGGCTTGGTATGAGCAGTTCTTC.